The 13 T cell receptor beta chains given below trace back to one sample, sequenced in a study of blood T cell repertoires in COVID-19 (dated by TCRdb to about 2020). Receptor libraries were prepared by the immunoSEQ multiplex PCR assay. TCRdb stores this immuneACCESS table with in-frame sequences only. Part of the clones is absent; in the studies checked, under half of the shortfall reflects unresolved V genes, and no reason is known for the rest. The sample includes some 200,000 clones, with about 76% observed a single time. Together, the top ten hold about 8.9% of the sample. The sample was PBMCs or T cells enriched from blood (not recorded which). These receptors were taken from a woman aged 45-60 years with acute COVID-19.

DNA for the CDR3: TGTGCCAGTCCCCAGACTCAAAATTCACCCCTCCACTTT. The encoded protein is CASPQTQNSPLHF. The V and J genes are TRBV2 and TRBJ1-6; D is undetermined. V gave up 9 bases and J gave up 7 bases, with 13 bases separating them. The CDR3 totals 13 residues. Germline CDR1 SNHLY, CDR2 FYNNEI.

The table lists this clone with a count of one. This chain connects TRBV7-2 to TRBJ2-1, with D perhaps matching TRBD2 (5 bases). The CDR3 runs to 14 residues. V dropped 4 bases and J dropped 4 bases, with 11 bases sitting between them. Germline V gene data show CDR1 as SGHTA and CDR2 as FQGNSA. CDR3 in DNA: TGTGCCAGCAGCTCACACCGGGGTTACAATGAGCAGTTCTTC. As protein: CASSSHRGYNEQFF.

V and J are TRBV6-2 or TRBV6-3 and TRBJ2-7; the D gene is possibly TRBD2 (5 bases). Trimming took off 5 bases at V and 5 bases at J, with 16 bases between the two ends. This CDR3 has 14 amino acids. In germline, CDR1 is MNHEY, CDR2 SVGEGT. CDR3: CASSRPRGNDEQYF. The CDR3 nucleotides are TGTGCCAGCAGTAGACCACGGGGAAACGACGAGCAGTACTTC.

The chain is built from TRBV27 and TRBJ2-4; the match to TRBD1 covers 8 bases. J was trimmed by 4 bases and V by 5 bases; bases with no gene match: 7. The germline gives CDR1 MNHEY, CDR2 SMNVEV (reference sequence). The CDR3 runs to 15 residues. For the CDR3, the DNA is TGTGCCAGCAGTATTAGACAGGGGATGAAAAACATTCAGTACTTC. As protein: CASSIRQGMKNIQYF.

The rearrangement joins TRBV6-2 or TRBV6-3 to TRBJ2-2; 15 nucleotides align to TRBD2. CDR3 length: 17 amino acids. Germline V lookup: CDR1 MNHEY, CDR2 SVGEGT. V lost 0 bases to trimming and J lost 4 bases; unmatched junction nucleotides: 0. CDR3 DNA sequence: TGTGCCAGCAGTTACTCGGGACTAGCGGGGGGCACCGGGGAGCTGTTTTTT. Translation gives CASSYSGLAGGTGELFF.

The chain uses TRBV7-9 and TRBJ1-1; weak D call: TRBD1 (6 bases). The germline V and J ends were trimmed by 4 bases and 2 bases, with 11 bases remaining between them. Germline V lookup: CDR1 SEHNR, CDR2 FQNEAQ (reference sequence). The CDR3 is 14 amino acids. CDR3 in amino acids: CASSWDNINTEAFF. CDR3 DNA: TGTGCCAGCAGCTGGGACAATATAAACACTGAAGCTTTCTTT.

This clone was counted once. This sequence joins TRBV5-1 and TRBJ1-6; D gene unclear. This CDR3 spans 14 amino acids. Germline V gene lookup returns CDR1 SGHRS and CDR2 YFSETQ. Trimming shortened V by 0 bases and J by 6 bases, and 7 bases separated the two germline ends. The CDR3 region is CASSLAVANSPLHF. As DNA, the CDR3 is TGCGCCAGCAGCTTGGCGGTCGCTAATTCACCCCTCCACTTT.

In its sample, this clone was seen a few times. The rearrangement joins TRBV10-3 to TRBJ2-5, with TRBD1 identical over 7 bases. CDR1 and CDR2 (germline): ENHRY, SYGVKD. Trimming cost V 5 bases and J 4 bases; bases outside gene matches: 4. The CDR3 covers 13 residues. The CDR3 region is CAISIYRGETQYF. The CDR3 coding sequence is TGTGCCATCAGTATTTACAGGGGAGAGACCCAGTACTTC.

Only one count was recorded for this clone. The genes are TRBV6-5 and TRBJ2-7; D not certain. Looked up from germline, CDR1 is MNHEY and CDR2 is SVGAGI. Trimming removed 4 bases from V and 2 bases from J, with 15 bases in between. The length of the CDR3 is 15 residues. The CDR3 region has the DNA TGTGCCAGCAGTTCACTTAGCATTTCCCCCTACGAGCAGTACTTC. It yields the protein CASSSLSISPYEQYF.

This chain links TRBV5-4 with TRBJ1-2; a weak D match, TRBD1 (5 bases). Germline CDR1 reads SGHNT; CDR2 reads YYREEE (reference sequence). The V gene lost 2 bases and the J gene lost 0 bases, with 11 bases spanning the gap. There are 15 residues in the CDR3. The CDR3 DNA reads TGTGCCAGCAGCTTAGCCGGGGGACCTAACTATGGCTACACCTTC. Protein: CASSLAGGPNYGYTF.

The V and J genes are TRBV27 and TRBJ2-7, with TRBD1 identical over 7 bases. CDR1 and CDR2 from the germline V gene are MNHEY and SMNVEV (reference sequence). The ends lost 5 bases at V and 3 bases at J; junction bases unmatched: 4. There are 13 residues in the CDR3. The CDR3: CASSAGQVYEQYF. CDR3 coding DNA: TGTGCCAGCAGTGCAGGACAGGTCTACGAGCAGTACTTC.

The chain employs TRBV7-8 and TRBJ1-1; D is uncertain. The V end lost 4 bases, the J end lost 7 bases, and 16 bases lay between the germline ends. This CDR3 is 14 amino acids long. Per the germline V gene, CDR1 is SGHVS and CDR2 is FQNEAQ. The CDR3 reads CASSSVWRENEAFF. CDR3 DNA: TGTGCCAGCAGCTCAGTGTGGAGGGAGAATGAAGCTTTCTTT.

Points on this clone: The junction does not match germline at one end; this may be a read error. The rearrangement links TRBV11-3 to TRBJ2-1; 8 bases match TRBD1. The germline CDR1 and CDR2 sequences are SGHNT and YENEEA. This CDR3 comprises 15 residues. The DNA of the CDR3 is TGTGCCAGCAGCATAGACAGGGGCCCCTACAATGAGCAGTTCTTC. This sequence encodes CASSIDRGPYNEQFF.